This T cell receptor (beta chain) derives from a study of OX40 agonist ivuxolimab in advanced cancers. Background on the whole study: The costimulatory receptor OX40 (CD134) was targeted by ivuxolimab, a fully human IgG2 agonistic monoclonal antibody. Three dose-escalation patients achieved partial responses, one with hepatocellular carcinoma and two with cutaneous melanoma. The point of sequencing TCRbeta in the periphery was to test whether ivuxolimab changed TCR sequence diversity and drove clonal T-cell expansion. Prior anti-PD-1, anti-PD-L1 or anti-CTLA-4 therapy was permitted, and checkpoint inhibitors had been received by about two fifths of dose-escalation patients. In the dose-escalation cohort, nearly 85% of patients were male, and the mean age was 60 years with a range of roughly 20 to 79. Intravenous ivuxolimab was administered to patients every 2 weeks at six dose levels: 0.01, 0.1, 0.3, 1.5, 3 and 10 mg/kg. The paper covers the monotherapy dose-escalation part of the phase I ivuxolimab trial, which included N of about 50 patients. Of the roughly 52 dose-escalation patients, hepatocellular carcinoma was present in about 20, melanoma in some 15, renal cell carcinoma in 9 and head and neck cancer in 9.

To sequence the TCRbeta CDR3 region, genomic DNA was isolated from the sorted cells. The immunoSEQ Assay was used for sequencing of TCRbeta CDR3 regions. TCRdb's version of the immuneACCESS table is confined to in-frame rearrangements and falls short of the full clone set. An unresolved V gene accounts for under half of the shortfall where checked; the remainder is of unknown origin. The sample table records 70,000 to 100,000 clones; just over 85% of these occur just once. Of the sample, 1.5% to 2% falls within the top ten clones. The research as a whole found: The antigen specificity of the clonally expanded peripheral T cells was not determined. Low levels of normalized T-cell clonal expansion were also seen in some patients who did not respond. At doses of 0.1 to 3.0 mg/kg, clonal expansion of both CD4+ and CD8+ T cells in blood was seen between baseline and week 6. After ivuxolimab, expanded clones were on average more numerous among CD8+ T cells than among CD4+ T cells. Partial responders in the 0.1-3.0 mg/kg groups had among the lowest normalized peripheral clonal expansion, especially among CD8+ T cells.

The CDR3 contains 12 residues, cysteine and phenylalanine counted. The sequence is cut down to CDR3 DNA, 36 bases in frame from base 1. Trimming takes 5 bases from V and 4 bases from J, and the germline ends sit 9 bases apart. The germline V gene supplies CDR1 SQVTM and CDR2 ANQGSEA. The trial excluded patients who had a history of autoimmune disease or were on systemic immunosuppression. Peripheral blood for TCR sequencing was drawn from every dose cohort at baseline, at cycle 4 day 1 and at cycle 7 day 1. Samples were obtained from an open-label, multicenter, first-in-human phase I dose-escalation trial of ivuxolimab. The trial enrolled adults with locally advanced or metastatic head and neck squamous cell, hepatocellular, melanoma or renal cell carcinoma. Before TCR sequencing, CD4+ and CD8+ T cells were separately sorted from peripheral blood. Remarks on this clone: The specificity of this receptor is unknown. No qualities accompany the bases; no much larger clone lies one base away.

Sequenced material: CD4+ or CD8+ T cells sorted from blood, taken in a trial of the OX40 agonist ivuxolimab. The receptor's source is an adult with an advanced solid tumor such as melanoma, head and neck, liver or kidney cancer. The V and J genes are TRBV29-1 and TRBJ1-5; the D region possibly corresponds to TRBD1 (6 bases align). This receptor carries the CDR3 CSVSGDNQPQHF. The nucleotide sequence reads as follows: TGCAGCGTTTCAGGGGATAATCAGCCCCAGCATTTT.